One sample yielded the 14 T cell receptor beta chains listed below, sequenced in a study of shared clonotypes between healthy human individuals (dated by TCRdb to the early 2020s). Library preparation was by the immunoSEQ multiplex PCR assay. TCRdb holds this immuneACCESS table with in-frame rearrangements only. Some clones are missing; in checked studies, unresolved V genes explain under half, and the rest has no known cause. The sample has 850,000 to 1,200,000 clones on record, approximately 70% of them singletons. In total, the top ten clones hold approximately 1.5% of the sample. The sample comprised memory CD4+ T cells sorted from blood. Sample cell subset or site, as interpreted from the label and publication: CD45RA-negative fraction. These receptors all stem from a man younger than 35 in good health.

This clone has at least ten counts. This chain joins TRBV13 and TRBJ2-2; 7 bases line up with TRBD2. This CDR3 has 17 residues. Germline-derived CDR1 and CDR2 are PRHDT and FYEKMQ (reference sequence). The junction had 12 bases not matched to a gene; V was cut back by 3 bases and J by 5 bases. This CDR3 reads CASSFTPGLAVTGELFF. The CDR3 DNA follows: TGTGCCAGCAGCTTCACCCCTGGGCTAGCGGTTACCGGGGAGCTGTTTTTT.

The CDR3 loop is CATQRDRVSGYTF. CDR3 nucleotides: TGTGCCACCCAGAGAGACAGGGTTAGTGGCTACACCTTC. The chain is built from TRBV28 and TRBJ1-2; 7 positions match TRBD1. Per the germline V gene, CDR1 is MDHEN and CDR2 is SYDVKM. The CDR3 has 13 residues. Germline trimming cut 10 bases from V and 7 bases from J; bases unmatched to any gene: 12.

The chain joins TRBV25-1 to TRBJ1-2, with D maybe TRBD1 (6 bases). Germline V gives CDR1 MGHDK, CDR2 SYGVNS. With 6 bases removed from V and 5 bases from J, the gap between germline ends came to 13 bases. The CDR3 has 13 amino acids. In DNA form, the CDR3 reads TGTGCCAGCAGCAAAGGGGGAGGGTATGGCTACACCTTC. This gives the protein CASSKGGGYGYTF.

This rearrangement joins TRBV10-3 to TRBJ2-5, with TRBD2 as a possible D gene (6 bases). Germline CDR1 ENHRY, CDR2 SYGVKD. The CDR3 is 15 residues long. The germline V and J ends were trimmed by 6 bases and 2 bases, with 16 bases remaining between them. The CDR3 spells CAISSYPGGQETQYF. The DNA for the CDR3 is TGTGCCATCAGCTCTTACCCTGGGGGGCAAGAGACCCAGTACTTC.

The CDR3 nucleotides read TGTGCCAGCAGCCTTCAGACGGTGAACACTGAAGCTTTCTTT. It translates to CASSLQTVNTEAFF. This chain links TRBV7-9 with TRBJ1-1; D uncertain. CDR3 length: 14 amino acids. The germline V gene encodes CDR1 SEHNR and CDR2 FQNEAQ (reference sequence). Trimming took 5 bases from V and 0 from J, leaving 10 bases between them.

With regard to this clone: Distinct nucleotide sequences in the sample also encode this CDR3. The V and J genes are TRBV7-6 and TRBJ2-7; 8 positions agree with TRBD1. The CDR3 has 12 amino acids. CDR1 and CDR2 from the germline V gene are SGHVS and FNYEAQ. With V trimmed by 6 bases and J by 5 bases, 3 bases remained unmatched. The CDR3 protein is CASSPGGNEQYF. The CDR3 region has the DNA TGTGCCAGCAGTCCAGGGGGCAACGAGCAGTACTTC.

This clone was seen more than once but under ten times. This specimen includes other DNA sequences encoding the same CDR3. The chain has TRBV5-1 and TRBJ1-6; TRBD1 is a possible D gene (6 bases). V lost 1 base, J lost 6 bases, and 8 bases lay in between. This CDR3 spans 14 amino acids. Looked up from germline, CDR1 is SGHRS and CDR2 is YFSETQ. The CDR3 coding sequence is TGCGCCAGCAGCTTGACAGGGCCTAATTCACCCCTCCACTTT. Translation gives CASSLTGPNSPLHF.

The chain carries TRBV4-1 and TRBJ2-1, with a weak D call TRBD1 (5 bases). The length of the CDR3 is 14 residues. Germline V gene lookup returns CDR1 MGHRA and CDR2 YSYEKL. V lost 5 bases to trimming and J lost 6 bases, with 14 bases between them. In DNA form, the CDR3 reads TGCGCCAGCAGCAATCCGCTTAGGGGCAATGAGCAGTTCTTC. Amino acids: CASSNPLRGNEQFF.

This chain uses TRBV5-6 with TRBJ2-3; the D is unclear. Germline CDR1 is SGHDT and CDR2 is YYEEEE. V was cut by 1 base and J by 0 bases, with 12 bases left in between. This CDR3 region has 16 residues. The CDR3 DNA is TGTGCCAGCAGCTTGTCTACGATAGCTAGCACAGATACGCAGTATTTT. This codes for CASSLSTIASTDTQYF.

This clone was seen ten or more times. This chain's CDR3 is CASSAQTGVPYEQYF. DNA of the CDR3: TGTGCCAGCAGCGCTCAGACAGGGGTCCCCTACGAGCAGTACTTC. The rearrangement joins TRBV9 to TRBJ2-7; 8 positions agree with TRBD1. The CDR3 is made up of 15 amino acids. Germline CDR1 is SGDLS and CDR2 is YYNGEE. Germline trimming cut 3 bases from V and 2 bases from J; bases unmatched to any gene: 7.

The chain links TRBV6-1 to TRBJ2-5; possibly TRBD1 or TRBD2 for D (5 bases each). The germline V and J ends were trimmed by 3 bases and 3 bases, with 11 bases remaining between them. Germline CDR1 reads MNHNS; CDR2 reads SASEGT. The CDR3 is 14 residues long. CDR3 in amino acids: CASSEGVAKETQYF. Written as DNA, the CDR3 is TGTGCCAGCAGTGAGGGGGTGGCAAAAGAGACCCAGTACTTC.

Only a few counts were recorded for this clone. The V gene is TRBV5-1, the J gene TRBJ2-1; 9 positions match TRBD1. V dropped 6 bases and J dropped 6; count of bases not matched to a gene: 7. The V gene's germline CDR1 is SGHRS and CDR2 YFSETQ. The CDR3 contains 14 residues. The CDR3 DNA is TGCGCCAGCACCCGGACAGGGGATATCAATGAGCAGTTCTTC. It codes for CASTRTGDINEQFF.

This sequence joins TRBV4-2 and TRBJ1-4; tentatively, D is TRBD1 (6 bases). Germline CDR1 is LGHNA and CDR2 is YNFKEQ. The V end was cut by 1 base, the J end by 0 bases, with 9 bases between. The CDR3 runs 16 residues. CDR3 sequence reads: CASSQVQGTTNEKLFF. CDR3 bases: TGTGCCAGCAGCCAAGTACAGGGAACAACTAATGAAAAACTGTTTTTT.

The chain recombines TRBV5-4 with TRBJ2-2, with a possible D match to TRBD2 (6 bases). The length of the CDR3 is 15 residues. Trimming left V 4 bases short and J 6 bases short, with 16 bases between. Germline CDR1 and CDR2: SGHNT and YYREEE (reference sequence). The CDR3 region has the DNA TGTGCCAGCAGCCCCGGAGGGATCGAGGCCGGGGAGCTGTTTTTT. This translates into CASSPGGIEAGELFF.